These 21 T cell receptor beta chains were all obtained from the same sample, sequenced in a study of PD-1 blockade in classical Hodgkin lymphoma. Time point in this sample: cycle 4 day 1 (C4D1), after five to seven weeks of nivolumab. Every patient relapsed after autologous stem cell transplantation, and brentuximab vedotin exposure varied. Produced via immunoSEQ multiplex PCR; TCRdb's table is partial and in-frame only. Of roughly 64,000 clones listed, approximately 94% were seen once; the top ten hold 8%. The sample in question was peripheral blood mononuclear cells (PBMCs), obtained before the fourth cycle of nivolumab. The receptors come from a human donor with classical Hodgkin lymphoma.

The chain has TRBV28 and TRBJ2-5; possibly TRBD1 or TRBD2 for D (6 bases each). V lost 6 bases and J lost 5, with 19 bases in between. CDR3 size: 15 residues. The V gene's germline CDR1 is MDHEN and CDR2 SYDVKM. CDR3 in amino acids: CASSSRGPARETQYF. CDR3 sequence (DNA): TGTGCCAGCAGCTCCCGGGGGCCCGCGCGGGAGACCCAGTACTTC.

The chain has TRBV19 and TRBJ1-4; no definite D call. This CDR3 has 13 residues. Trimming took 4 bases from V and 8 from J, leaving 11 bases between them. From germline, CDR1 is LNHDA and CDR2 SQIVND (reference sequence). For the CDR3, the DNA is TGTGCCAGTAGTAGACGGCCGGAGGAAAAACTGTTTTTT. It is translated as CASSRRPEEKLFF.

This clone was detected a few times. The chain carries TRBV19 and TRBJ1-6; 8 positions agree with TRBD1. Trimming at V came to 7 bases and at J to 2 bases, leaving 4 bases not matched to a gene. CDR1 and CDR2 (germline): LNHDA, SQIVND (reference sequence). This CDR3 is built from 15 residues. The CDR3 DNA is TGTGCCAGTACAGGGGGCATGGCCTATAATTCACCCCTCCACTTT. The encoded protein is CASTGGMAYNSPLHF. Filled out from reference TRBV19 and TRBJ1-6, the complete variable domain reads DGGITQSPKYLFRKEGQNVTLSCEQNLNHDAMYWYRQDPGQGLRLIYYSQIVNDFQKGDIAEGYSVSREKKESFPLTVTSAQKNPTAFYLCASTGGMAYNSPLHFGNGTRLTVT.

The chain has TRBV10-1 and TRBJ2-3; no clear D gene. The CDR3 extends over 13 amino acids. CDR1 and CDR2 (germline): WNHNN, SYGVQD (reference sequence). V was cut by 3 bases and J by 4 bases, with 8 bases left in between. The chain's CDR3 is CASSDGVSDTQYF. The CDR3 DNA reads as TGCGCCAGCAGTGATGGGGTCTCAGATACGCAGTATTTT.

The V and J genes are TRBV9 and TRBJ2-7, with D possibly being TRBD1 or TRBD2 (5 bases each). The CDR3 extends over 14 amino acids. Looked up from germline, CDR1 is SGDLS and CDR2 is YYNGEE. Trimming took 2 bases from V and 1 from J, leaving 10 bases between them. The CDR3 sequence: CASSVGTVSYEQYF. The CDR3, as DNA: TGTGCCAGCAGCGTGGGGACGGTGTCCTACGAGCAGTACTTC.

V and J are TRBV19 and TRBJ1-6, with 10 positions matching TRBD1. V shed 5 bases and J 10 bases; nucleotides not matched to a gene: 5. The CDR3 spans 14 residues. Germline lookup yields CDR1 LNHDA and CDR2 SQIVND (reference sequence). As DNA, the CDR3 is TGTGCCAGTAGTCCCGGGACAGGGGCCTCACCCCTCCACTTT. Translating it yields CASSPGTGASPLHF. The full variable domain, with the rest looked up from reference TRBV19 and TRBJ1-6, is DGGITQSPKYLFRKEGQNVTLSCEQNLNHDAMYWYRQDPGQGLRLIYYSQIVNDFQKGDIAEGYSVSREKKESFPLTVTSAQKNPTAFYLCASSPGTGASPLHFGNGTRLTVT.

This chain joins TRBV11-2 and TRBJ2-7; D uncertain. Germline assignment: CDR1 SGHAT and CDR2 FQNNGV. Trimming pared 8 bases from V and 3 bases from J, leaving 17 bases between. This CDR3 spans 14 amino acids. CDR3 in DNA: TGTGCCAGCGCCGCCCCCGGTTCCGACTACGAGCAGTACTTC. It yields the protein CASAAPGSDYEQYF.

This chain links TRBV13 with TRBJ2-1; 12 bases map to TRBD2. The CDR3 has 16 amino acids. V lost 0 bases, J lost 8 bases, and 5 bases stayed unmatched. Per the germline V gene, CDR1 is PRHDT and CDR2 is FYEKMQ (reference sequence). CDR3 residues: CASSLGGTSGRYEQFF. In DNA form, the CDR3 reads TGTGCCAGCAGCTTAGGAGGAACTAGCGGGAGGTATGAGCAGTTCTTC. Full variable domain (missing parts from reference TRBV13 and TRBJ2-1): AAGVIQSPRHLIKEKRETATLKCYPIPRHDTVYWYQQGPGQDPQFLISFYEKMQSDKGSIPDRFSAQQFSDYHSELNMSSLELGDSALYFCASSLGGTSGRYEQFFGPGTRLTVL.

This clone appeared a single time. The chain is built from TRBV9 and TRBJ2-5; 10 bases are shared with TRBD1. Matching the DNA end better, TRBJ2-7 makes the J call doubtful. The CDR3 spans 16 residues. Germline V lookup: CDR1 SGDLS, CDR2 YYNGEE. CDR3 in DNA: TGTGCCAGCAGCATTCAGATGGGACAGGGGCCCTACGAGCAGTACTTC. Protein product: CASSIQMGQGPYEQYF.

The CDR3 region is CASSLDLVSPLHF. The CDR3 DNA reads as TGTGCCAGCAGCTTGGATCTGGTTTCACCCCTCCACTTT. The chain carries TRBV5-4 and TRBJ1-6, with D uncertain. This CDR3 contains 13 residues. V dropped 0 bases and J dropped 9 bases, with 7 bases sitting between them. Germline V gene sequence: CDR1 SGHNT, CDR2 YYREEE (reference sequence).

The rearrangement uses TRBV9 and TRBJ1-5; the D is unclear. With 4 bases removed from V and 7 bases from J, the gap between germline ends came to 15 bases. Germline values: CDR1 SGDLS, CDR2 YYNGEE. The CDR3 spans 14 residues. This CDR3 is CASSPEGGSQPQHF. For the CDR3, the DNA is TGTGCCAGCAGCCCGGAGGGAGGGAGCCAGCCCCAGCATTTT.

The genes are TRBV5-6 and TRBJ2-3; tentative D call: TRBD2 (6 bases). The CDR3 loop spans 15 amino acids. Germline V gene lookup returns CDR1 SGHDT and CDR2 YYEEEE. V lost 5 bases and J 5 bases, leaving 18 bases between the germline ends. CDR3 region: CASSNDGGRVDTQYF. CDR3 sequence (DNA): TGTGCCAGCAGTAATGATGGAGGGCGAGTAGATACGCAGTATTTT. The full variable domain, its missing parts supplied by reference TRBV5-6 and TRBJ2-3, is DAGVTQSPTHLIKTRGQQVTLRCSPKSGHDTVSWYQQALGQGPQFIFQYYEEEERQRGNFPDRFSGHQFPNYSSELNVNALLLGDSALYLCASSNDGGRVDTQYFGPGTRLTVL.

The V gene is TRBV7-9, the J gene TRBJ1-6, with 10 bases fitting TRBD1. Per the germline V gene, CDR1 is SEHNR and CDR2 is FQNEAQ (reference sequence). The CDR3 extends over 14 amino acids. V lost 5 bases to trimming and J lost 7 bases; unmatched junction nucleotides: 2. The CDR3 DNA is TGTGCCAGCAGCACGGGACAGGGGAATTCACCCCTCCACTTT. It codes for CASSTGQGNSPLHF.

This clone was detected only a few times. The rearrangement joins TRBV5-4 to TRBJ2-3; 10 bases fit TRBD2. The V gene's germline CDR1 is SGHNT and CDR2 YYREEE (reference sequence). Trimming at V came to 0 bases and at J to 5 bases, leaving 9 bases not matched to a gene. The CDR3 extends over 17 amino acids. The CDR3 is CASSLEPSGRWGDTQYF. CDR3 coding DNA: TGTGCCAGCAGCTTGGAACCTAGCGGGAGATGGGGAGATACGCAGTATTTT.

V is TRBV4-1 and J is TRBJ2-2, with D unclear. The CDR3 runs to 13 residues. In germline, CDR1 is MGHRA, CDR2 YSYEKL. Trimming cost V 1 base and J 4 bases, with 4 bases left between them. The CDR3 is CASSQAGTGELFF. In nucleotides, the CDR3 is TGCGCCAGCAGCCAAGCCGGCACCGGGGAGCTGTTTTTT.

The rearrangement links TRBV7-2 to TRBJ1-4; TRBD1 matches 10 bases. Germline CDR1 and CDR2: SGHTA and FQGNSA. V lost 5 bases to trimming and J lost 5 bases; unmatched junction nucleotides: 5. The CDR3 covers 15 residues. The CDR3 spells CASSPRTGGNEKLFF. The CDR3 coding sequence is TGTGCCAGCAGCCCACGGACAGGGGGGAATGAAAAACTGTTTTTT.

The chain is built from TRBV25-1 and TRBJ1-2; possibly TRBD1 for D (5 bases). V was pared by 4 bases and J by 2 bases, with 11 bases between. CDR3 length: 14 residues. From germline, CDR1 is MGHDK and CDR2 SYGVNS. CDR3 loop: CASSVHGANYGYTF. The CDR3 DNA sequence: TGTGCCAGCAGTGTGCACGGGGCGAACTATGGCTACACCTTC.

The chain combines TRBV6-5 with TRBJ2-7; TRBD1 is a possible D gene (6 bases). V dropped 6 bases and J dropped 6 bases, with 21 bases sitting between them. Germline loops: CDR1 MNHEY, CDR2 SVGAGI. This CDR3 spans 15 amino acids. The CDR3 nucleotides are TGTGCCAGCAGCCCCACCTCTACAGGGTTTGCCGAGCAGTACTTC. Residues: CASSPTSTGFAEQYF.

This rearrangement joins TRBV5-1 to TRBJ1-2; D gene unclear. Germline loops: CDR1 SGHRS, CDR2 YFSETQ. CDR3 length equals 15 residues. The V gene lost 0 bases and the J gene lost 0 bases, with 9 bases spanning the gap. The CDR3 nucleotides read TGCGCCAGCAGCTTGGGGGAGAATGCTAACTATGGCTACACCTTC. Translating it yields CASSLGENANYGYTF.

This clone showed up just once. The rearrangement uses TRBV5-1 and TRBJ2-3, with D perhaps TRBD2 (6 bases). Germline V gene data show CDR1 as SGHRS and CDR2 as YFSETQ. Trimming stripped 2 bases from V and 4 bases from J, with 11 bases between. CDR3 length equals 14 residues. The CDR3, as DNA: TGCGCCAGCAGCTTCCTGGAGGGCCCAGATACGCAGTATTTT. Translated: CASSFLEGPDTQYF.

Details on this clone: One junction end does not reproduce the germline sequence, and a read error may be involved. The chain carries TRBV27 and TRBJ2-7; D gene unclear. This CDR3 has 13 residues. Per germline, CDR1 MNHEY and CDR2 SMNVEV (reference sequence). CDR3 coding DNA: TGTACCAGCAGTCCCCACTTAACCTACGAGCAGTACTTC. The encoded protein is CTSSPHLTYEQYF.